The 5 T cell receptor beta chains given below trace back to one sample, sequenced in a study of blood T cell repertoires in COVID-19 (dated by TCRdb to 2020 to 2021). The protocol used for the library was the immunoSEQ multiplex PCR assay. Entries here come from immuneACCESS through TCRdb and include only in-frame sequences with V and J called. Some clones fail to appear in such tables; in the studies checked, an unresolved V gene covers under half of the shortfall, and the cause of the remainder is unknown. The table for this sample lists 85,000 to 95,000 clones; around 88% of them were counted only once. In total, the top ten clones hold over 0.45% of the sample. Input material: peripheral blood. The receptor set was obtained from a man in his 60s with acute or convalescent COVID-19.

This clone occurred a few times. V is TRBV2 and J is TRBJ2-5; 8 nucleotides agree with TRBD1. V gave up 2 bases and J gave up 7 bases; unmatched junction bases: 0. The CDR3 contains 12 residues. CDR1 and CDR2 from the germline V gene are SNHLY and FYNNEI. The CDR3 region has the DNA TGTGCCAGCAGTGAACAGGGGGCGACCCAGTACTTC. Translated, it gives CASSEQGATQYF.

The chain combines TRBV4-1 with TRBJ2-7; 7 nucleotides agree with TRBD2. The V gene's germline CDR1 is MGHRA and CDR2 YSYEKL. There are 15 residues in the CDR3. J lost 6 bases, V lost 1 base, and 9 bases had no gene match. CDR3 loop: CASSQGSGIVGEQYF. As DNA, the CDR3 is TGCGCCAGCAGCCAAGGCAGCGGGATTGTGGGCGAGCAGTACTTC.

The chain employs TRBV30 and TRBJ2-1, with 12 nucleotides matching TRBD2. The V segment lost 0 bases and the J segment 8 bases; nucleotides outside the gene matches: 5. CDR3 length: 15 amino acids. CDR1 is GTSNPN and CDR2 is SVGIG in the germline V gene (reference sequence). The CDR3 protein is CAWSVSSGRGDEQFF. The CDR3 nucleotides are TGTGCCTGGAGTGTATCTAGCGGGAGGGGGGATGAGCAGTTCTTC.

The J gene is TRBJ1-1, the V gene TRBV19; D is ambiguous. CDR1 and CDR2 (germline): LNHDA, SQIVND (reference sequence). With 3 bases removed from V and 11 bases from J, the gap between germline ends came to 16 bases. The length of the CDR3 is 13 residues. CDR3 sequence reads: CASSMEDTLNAFF. The CDR3 region has the DNA TGTGCCAGTAGTATGGAGGATACACTGAACGCTTTCTTT.

The CDR3 reads CASSQDVGTGGVYGYTF. The CDR3 coding sequence is TGTGCCAGCAGCCAAGATGTGGGGACAGGGGGAGTTTATGGCTACACCTTC. This chain links TRBV4-2 with TRBJ1-2, with TRBD1 identical over 11 bases. CDR1 is LGHNA and CDR2 is YNFKEQ in the germline V gene. Trimming removed 0 bases from V and 5 bases from J; junction bases left unmatched: 8. The CDR3 loop spans 17 amino acids.